These T cell receptor beta chains were read from a single sample in a study of cytomegalovirus exposure and HLA in healthy donors. Using immunoSEQ multiplex PCR, the repertoire was profiled, and TCRdb retains in-frame clones only, with some absent. The sample includes about 110,000 clones, over 70% of them seen just once. The source material was PBMCs. The receptors stem from a young man in good health and CMV-seronegative. Both conserved end residues are part of each CDR3. D genes are given only for firm matches. A row's size may be missing; if present it is once, few, many or a size class.

TRBV6-1,NA,TRBJ1-5,NA,TGTGCCAGCAGTCGACAGGTAGTACGTCAGCCCCAGCATTTT,CASSRQVVRQPQHF
TRBV5-1,NA,TRBJ1-5,NA,TGCGCCAGCAGCACGGGGGAGGTCAATCAGCCCCAGCATTTT,CASSTGEVNQPQHF
TRBV29-1,NA,TRBJ1-1,few,TGCAGCGTTGAAAGGGGGGGCTCACTTGAAGCTTTCTTT,CSVERGGSLEAFF
TRBV7-3,TRBD2,TRBJ2-1,NA,TGTGCCAGCAGCCCTTTCAGCGGGGTTAATGAGCAGTTCTTC,CASSPFSGVNEQFF
TRBV9,TRBD1,TRBJ2-3,NA,TGTGCCAGCAGCGCCCAGGGCGGACAGGGAGCAGATACGCAGTATTTT,CASSAQGGQGADTQYF
TRBV7-9,NA,TRBJ1-2,NA,TGTGCCAGCAGCTCCCGACAGGTGTTTGGTGGCTACACCTTC,CASSSRQVFGGYTF
TRBV2,NA,TRBJ1-3,once,TGTGCCAGCAGCCGACGGGAGGCTGGAAACACCATATATTTT,CASSRREAGNTIYF
TRBV2,NA,TRBJ2-2,NA,TGTGCCAGCAGTTGGGAGAGTGCCGGGGAGCTGTTTTTT,CASSWESAGELFF
TRBV6-5,NA,TRBJ2-1,NA,TGTGCCAGCAGTCACAGATTACGCGATGAGCAGTTCTTC,CASSHRLRDEQFF
TRBV15,TRBD2,TRBJ2-3,NA,TGTGCCACCAGCGTTAGCGGGGGGACTGGTAGAGATACGCAGTATTTT,CATSVSGGTGRDTQYF
TRBV6-1,TRBD1,TRBJ2-1,few,TGTGCCAGCAGTGATGGGACAGGCTCTTTTAATGAGCAGTTCTTC,CASSDGTGSFNEQFF
TRBV10-2,NA,TRBJ1-1,NA,TGCGCCAGCAGTGAGTCGAGGGCAGGGAACACTGAAGCTTTCTTT,CASSESRAGNTEAFF
TRBV5-6,NA,TRBJ2-1,NA,TGTGCCAGCAGGCCAGCCGAGGGGGATGAGCAGTTCTTC,CASRPAEGDEQFF
TRBV6-5,TRBD2,TRBJ2-3,NA,TGTGCCAGCTGGGGGAGGGGCCCAGATACGCAGTATTTT,CASWGRGPDTQYF
TRBV7-8,NA,TRBJ2-3,NA,TGTGCCAGCAGCTTAGGGAGGGGAGATACGCAGTATTTT,CASSLGRGDTQYF
TRBV27,TRBD2,TRBJ2-6,NA,TGTGCCAGCAGATATATGGGAGGGACGGACTCTGGGGCCAACGTCCTGACTTTC,CASRYMGGTDSGANVLTF
TRBV7-9,NA,TRBJ1-4,few,TGTGCCAGCAGTCCCCCCGGCGGGGCGAATGAAAAACTGTTTTTT,CASSPPGGANEKLFF
TRBV19,NA,TRBJ2-7,NA,TGTGCCAGTAGTACTGTCCCTTTTACCTACGAGCAGTACTTC,CASSTVPFTYEQYF
TRBV30,TRBD2,TRBJ2-7,NA,TGTGCCTGGAGTCAAACTCGGACTAGCGGGAGTCCTGAGCAGTACTTC,CAWSQTRTSGSPEQYF
TRBV5-5,NA,TRBJ1-2,NA,TGTGCCAGCAGCTTGCAGGCGCCGGTCTATGGCTACACCTTC,CASSLQAPVYGYTF
TRBV7-8,TRBD2,TRBJ2-1,NA,TGTGCCAGCAGGTACCGGAATCTAGCGGGAGCCGGCGAGCAGTTCTTC,CASRYRNLAGAGEQFF
TRBV27,NA,TRBJ2-1,NA,TGTGCCAGCAGTTTCCACTTCAATGAGCAGTTCTTC,CASSFHFNEQFF
TRBV9,NA,TRBJ2-4,NA,TGTGCCAGCAGCGTAGGAAGCCGGACAGTTAAAAACATTCAGTACTTC,CASSVGSRTVKNIQYF
TRBV4-1,NA,TRBJ1-2,NA,TGCGCCAGCAGCCAAACAGGGATAGATGGCTACATCTTC,CASSQTGIDGYIF
TRBV7-3,TRBD1,TRBJ1-1,NA,TGTGCCAGCAGCCCCGGGACAGGGACTGAAGCTTTCTTT,CASSPGTGTEAFF
TRBV18,NA,TRBJ1-4,NA,TGTGCCGGACATGTTGCAACTAATGAAAAACTGTTTTTT,CAGHVATNEKLFF
TRBV6-5,NA,TRBJ2-7,NA,TGTGCCAGCAGTTACATTCACGGGAACTACGAGCAGTACTTC,CASSYIHGNYEQYF
TRBV10-3,NA,TRBJ2-1,medium-sized,TGTGCCATCAGCAACCGGGACACTTCCTACAATGAGCAGTTCTTC,CAISNRDTSYNEQFF
TRBV30,TRBD2,TRBJ2-7,NA,TGTGCCTGGAGTCTCCGACTAGCGGGTGGAGCTAGCTACGAGCAGTACTTC,CAWSLRLAGGASYEQYF
TRBV6-5,TRBD1,TRBJ2-1,NA,TGTGCCAGCAGACAGGACAGGGGGCCCGACAATGAGCAGTTCTTC,CASRQDRGPDNEQFF
TRBV27,TRBD1,TRBJ2-7,NA,TGTGCCAGCAGTCCCCAGGGACAGCCCTACGAGCAGTACTTC,CASSPQGQPYEQYF
TRBV18,NA,TRBJ1-2,NA,TGTGCCAGCTCACCGGAGGATTCTAACTATGGCTACACCTTC,CASSPEDSNYGYTF
TRBV28,NA,TRBJ2-5,NA,TGTGCCAGCAGTCGGGCAGGGAATCTCCAAGAGACCCAGTACTTC,CASSRAGNLQETQYF
TRBV9,TRBD2,TRBJ2-7,NA,TGTGCCAGCAGCCTTAGCGGGGCGTCCTACGAGCAGTACTTC,CASSLSGASYEQYF
TRBV6-5,TRBD2,TRBJ2-7,few,TGTGCCAGCAAGGTCCGGCTAGCGGGAGGGCACGAGCAGTACTTC,CASKVRLAGGHEQYF
TRBV13,NA,TRBJ1-2,NA,TGTGCCAGCAGCTTTACAGGGACGGGCTACACCTTC,CASSFTGTGYTF
TRBV7-9,TRBD2,TRBJ2-3,NA,TGTGCCAGCAGCCCTGGGGCGGGAGTTCTGGCAGATACGCAGTATTTT,CASSPGAGVLADTQYF
TRBV6-5,TRBD1,TRBJ2-7,few,TGTGCCAGCAGTTACTCGACAGGGCCTGGGTACGAGCAGTACTTC,CASSYSTGPGYEQYF
TRBV6-5,NA,TRBJ2-2,NA,TGTGCCAGCAGGTCAAGGGGGGGGACCGGGGAGCTGTTTTTT,CASRSRGGTGELFF